A selection of T cell receptor beta chains follows, all from one sample in a study of T cells after somatic rescue of genetic block. Data came from immunoSEQ multiplex PCR; TCRdb stores just in-frame clones and leaves some out. This table holds 55,000 or so clones, more than 90% found once. The sample taken for sequencing was peripheral blood mononuclear cells (PBMCs). The receptors here all came from a child less than two years old. The CDR3 runs from the conserved cysteine through the conserved F or W. A D gene is named only where the DNA matches it firmly. The size of a clone is reported for some rows only, either as once, few or many, or as a class for expanded clones.

- - TRBJ1-2 TRBV7-2 TGTGCCAGCAGCTTGGACAATAACTATGGCTACACCTTC CASSLDNNYGYTF
TRBD2 - TRBJ2-7 TRBV7-2 TGTGCCAGCAGCTTTAGAGCGGGAGACGCGTACGAGCAGTACTTC CASSFRAGDAYEQYF
TRBD2 - TRBJ2-1 TRBV5-4 TGTGCCAGCAGCTACGGGAGGGCGTACTACAATGAGCAGTTCTTC CASSYGRAYYNEQFF
TRBD2 - TRBJ2-3 TRBV7-6 TGTGCCAGCAGCTTAGGGGGACTAAATACGCAGTATTTT CASSLGGLNTQYF
- - TRBJ2-1 TRBV6-5 TGTGCCAGCAGTTACTCCGGTGAGCAGTTCTTC CASSYSGEQFF
- once TRBJ1-5 TRBV6-5 TGTGCCAGCAGTTACTCGATTAAGGGGGATCAGCCCCAGCATTTT CASSYSIKGDQPQHF
- - TRBJ1-1 TRBV19 TGTGCCAGTACAGTGAACACTGAAGCTTTCTTT CASTVNTEAFF
- - TRBJ2-5 TRBV7-9 TGTGCCAGCAGCTTGGCTCGGGTAGAGACCCAGTACTTC CASSLARVETQYF
- once TRBJ1-4 TRBV27 TGTGCCAGCAGTTTACAGGAAAAACTGTTTTTT CASSLQEKLFF
TRBD1 - TRBJ1-1 TRBV5-1 TGCGCCAGCAGCTCCACAGGGGGAACTGAAGCTTTCTTT CASSSTGGTEAFF
- - TRBJ1-2 TRBV19 TGTGCCAGTAGTTTCCCGGGCCCCCGCTATGGCTACACCTTC CASSFPGPRYGYTF